A selection of T cell receptor beta chains follows, all from one sample in a study of cytomegalovirus exposure and HLA in healthy donors. Assay used: immunoSEQ multiplex PCR; TCRdb lists only in-frame clones, some missing. The repertoire holds under 200,000 clones, with roughly 80% as singletons. Specimen: PBMCs. Every receptor here comes from a man in his fifties or sixties in good health and CMV-seropositive. The CDR3 runs from the conserved cysteine through the conserved F or W. A D gene is named only where the DNA matches it firmly. Part of the rows lack a size; the others show once, few, many or a class for expanded clones.

clone_size	d_call	v_call	j_call	cdr3_nt	cdr3_aa
-	-	TRBV20-1	TRBJ1-3	TGCAGTGCTAGAAGGGAGGACACCATATATTTT	CSARREDTIYF
-	TRBD1	TRBV9	TRBJ2-5	TGTGCCAGCAGCGTAGCGCCGGGACAGGGGGTTCGAGAGACCCAGTACTTC	CASSVAPGQGVRETQYF
-	-	TRBV6-5	TRBJ1-1	TGTGCCAGCAGTTACTCGAGGAGACAGCTGAACACTGAAGCTTTCTTT	CASSYSRRQLNTEAFF
-	TRBD2	TRBV7-9	TRBJ2-3	TGTGCCAGCAGCTCTCGGGGGGGGCCAGATACGCAGTATTTT	CASSSRGGPDTQYF
few	-	TRBV6-5	TRBJ1-5	TGTGCCAGCAGTTACTCCCCCCGGTGGCCCCAGCATTTT	CASSYSPRWPQHF
-	-	TRBV18	TRBJ1-1	TGTGCCAGCTCAACAGGGTTGGACACTGAAGCTTTCTTT	CASSTGLDTEAFF
-	-	TRBV2	TRBJ1-4	TGTGCCAGCAGTGACGGCAGGGTCGAAGAAAAACTGTTTTTT	CASSDGRVEEKLFF
-	TRBD1	TRBV7-8	TRBJ1-2	TGTGCCAGCAGCTTAACCCAGGGGGCAGACTATGGCTACATCTTC	CASSLTQGADYGYIF
-	TRBD1	TRBV19	TRBJ1-1	TGTGCCAGTAGTCTCATACCGGGACAGGGAAACACTGAAGCTTTCTTT	CASSLIPGQGNTEAFF
few	-	TRBV10-2	TRBJ2-7	TGCGCCAGCGGGTTGGGGGCCTACGAGCAGTACTTC	CASGLGAYEQYF
once	TRBD2	TRBV11-2	TRBJ2-5	TGTGCCAGCAGGACGGCTAGCGGGGGGCTTGAGACCCAGTACTTC	CASRTASGGLETQYF
-	-	TRBV28	TRBJ1-4	TGTGCCAGCAGTTTCACGGGCCAGGGTACGCCAGAAAAACTGTTTTTT	CASSFTGQGTPEKLFF
-	-	TRBV5-1	TRBJ2-5	TGCGCCAGCAGCTTGGCCTCCAGTACGGGGGAGACCCAGTACTTC	CASSLASSTGETQYF